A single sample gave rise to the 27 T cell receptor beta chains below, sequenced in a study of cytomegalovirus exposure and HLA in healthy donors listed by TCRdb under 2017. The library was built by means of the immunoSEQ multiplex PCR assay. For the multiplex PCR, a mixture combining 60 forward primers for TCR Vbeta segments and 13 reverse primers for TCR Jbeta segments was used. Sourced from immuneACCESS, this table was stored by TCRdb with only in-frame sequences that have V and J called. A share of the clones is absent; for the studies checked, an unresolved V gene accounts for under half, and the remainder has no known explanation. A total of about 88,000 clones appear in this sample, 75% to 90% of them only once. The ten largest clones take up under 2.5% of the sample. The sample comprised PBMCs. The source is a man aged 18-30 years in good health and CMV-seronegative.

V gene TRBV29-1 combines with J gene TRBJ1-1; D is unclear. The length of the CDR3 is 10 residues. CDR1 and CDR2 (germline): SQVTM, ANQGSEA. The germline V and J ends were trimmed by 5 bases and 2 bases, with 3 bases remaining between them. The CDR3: CSVTNTEAFF. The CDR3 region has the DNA TGCAGCGTTACAAACACTGAAGCTTTCTTT.

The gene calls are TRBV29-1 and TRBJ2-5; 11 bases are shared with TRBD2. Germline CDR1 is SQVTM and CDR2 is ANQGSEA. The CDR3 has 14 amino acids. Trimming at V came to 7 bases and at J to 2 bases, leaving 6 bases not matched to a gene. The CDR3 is CSAESSGRQETQYF. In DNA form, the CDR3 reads TGCAGCGCCGAATCTAGCGGGAGGCAAGAGACCCAGTACTTC.

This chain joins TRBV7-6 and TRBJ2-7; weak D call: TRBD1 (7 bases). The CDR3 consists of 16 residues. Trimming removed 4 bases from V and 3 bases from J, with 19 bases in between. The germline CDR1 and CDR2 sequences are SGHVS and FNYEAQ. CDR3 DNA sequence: TGTGCCAGCAGCTCGGGGGCCAGGGGGTCGGGCTACGAGCAGTACTTC. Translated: CASSSGARGSGYEQYF. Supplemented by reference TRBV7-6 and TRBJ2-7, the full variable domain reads GAGVSQSPRYKVTKRGQDVALRCDPISGHVSLYWYRQALGQGPEFLTYFNYEAQQDKSGLPNDRFSAERPEGSISTLTIQRTEQRDSAMYRCASSSGARGSGYEQYFGPGTRLTVT.

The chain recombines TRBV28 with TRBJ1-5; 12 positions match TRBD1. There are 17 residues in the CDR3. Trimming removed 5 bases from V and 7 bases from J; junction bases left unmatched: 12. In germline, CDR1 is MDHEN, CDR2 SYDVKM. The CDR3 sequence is CASSGAGTGGFWQPQHF. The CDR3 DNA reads TGTGCCAGCAGTGGAGCCGGGACAGGGGGCTTTTGGCAGCCCCAGCATTTT.

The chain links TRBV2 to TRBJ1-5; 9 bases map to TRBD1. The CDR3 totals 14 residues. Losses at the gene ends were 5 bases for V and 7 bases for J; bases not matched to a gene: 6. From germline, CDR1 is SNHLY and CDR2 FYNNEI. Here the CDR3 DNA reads TGTGCCAGCAGTCCAACAGGGGGCGGACAGCCCCAGCATTTT. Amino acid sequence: CASSPTGGGQPQHF.

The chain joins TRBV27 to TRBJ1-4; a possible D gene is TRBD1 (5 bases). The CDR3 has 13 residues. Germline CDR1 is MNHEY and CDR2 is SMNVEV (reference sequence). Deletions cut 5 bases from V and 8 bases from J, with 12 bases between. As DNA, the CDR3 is TGTGCCAGCAGTCTCTGGACAAGGGAAAAACTGTTTTTT. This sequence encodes CASSLWTREKLFF. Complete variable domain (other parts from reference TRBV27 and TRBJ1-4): EAQVTQNPRYLITVTGKKLTVTCSQNMNHEYMSWYRQDPGLGLRQIYYSMNVEVTDKGDVPEGYKVSRKEKRNFPLILESPSPNQTSLYFCASSLWTREKLFFGSGTQLSVL.

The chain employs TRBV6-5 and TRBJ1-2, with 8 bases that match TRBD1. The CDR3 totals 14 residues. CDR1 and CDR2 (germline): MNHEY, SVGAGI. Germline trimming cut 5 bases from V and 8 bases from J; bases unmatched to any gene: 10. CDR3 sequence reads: CASSRTGTGKGYTF. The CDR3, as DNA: TGTGCCAGCAGTCGTACCGGGACAGGCAAAGGCTACACCTTC.

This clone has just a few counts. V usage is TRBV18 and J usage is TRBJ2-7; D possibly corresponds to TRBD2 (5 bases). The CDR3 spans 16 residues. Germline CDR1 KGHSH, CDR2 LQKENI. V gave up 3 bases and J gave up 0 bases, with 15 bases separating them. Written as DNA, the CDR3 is TGTGCCAGCTCACCTACCCCCCCCGGGATCTCCTACGAGCAGTACTTC. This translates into CASSPTPPGISYEQYF.

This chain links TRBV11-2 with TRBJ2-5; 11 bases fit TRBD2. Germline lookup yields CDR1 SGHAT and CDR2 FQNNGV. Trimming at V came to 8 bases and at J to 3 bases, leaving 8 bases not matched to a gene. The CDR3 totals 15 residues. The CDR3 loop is CASGLGTSGKETQYF. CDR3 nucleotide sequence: TGTGCCAGCGGCCTAGGGACTAGCGGAAAAGAGACCCAGTACTTC.

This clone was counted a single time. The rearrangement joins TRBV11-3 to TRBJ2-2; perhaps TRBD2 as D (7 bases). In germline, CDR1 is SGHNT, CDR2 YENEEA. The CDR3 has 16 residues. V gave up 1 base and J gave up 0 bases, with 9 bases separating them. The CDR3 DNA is TGTGCCAGCAGCTTAGGGGGGGGCGCGAACACCGGGGAGCTGTTTTTT. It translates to CASSLGGGANTGELFF.

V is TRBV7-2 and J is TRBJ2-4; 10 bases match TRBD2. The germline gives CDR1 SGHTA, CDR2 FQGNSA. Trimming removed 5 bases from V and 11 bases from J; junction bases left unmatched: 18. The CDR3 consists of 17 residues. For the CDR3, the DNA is TGTGCCAGCAGCACCCACGCCGCTAGCGGGAGCCGGGTTCTTCAGTACTTC. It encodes CASSTHAASGSRVLQYF.

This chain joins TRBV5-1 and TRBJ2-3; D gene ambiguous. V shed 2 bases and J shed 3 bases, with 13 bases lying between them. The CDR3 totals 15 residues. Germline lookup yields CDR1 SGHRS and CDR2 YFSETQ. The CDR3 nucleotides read TGCGCCAGCAGCTTATCTCATAGTTGGACAGATACGCAGTATTTT. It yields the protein CASSLSHSWTDTQYF.

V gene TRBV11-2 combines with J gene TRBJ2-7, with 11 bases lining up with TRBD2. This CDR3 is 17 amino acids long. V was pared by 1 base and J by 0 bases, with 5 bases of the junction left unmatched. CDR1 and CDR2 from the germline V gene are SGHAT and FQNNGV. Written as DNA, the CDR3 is TGTGCCAGCAGCTTAGGACTAGCGGGACGACTCTCCTACGAGCAGTACTTC. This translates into CASSLGLAGRLSYEQYF.

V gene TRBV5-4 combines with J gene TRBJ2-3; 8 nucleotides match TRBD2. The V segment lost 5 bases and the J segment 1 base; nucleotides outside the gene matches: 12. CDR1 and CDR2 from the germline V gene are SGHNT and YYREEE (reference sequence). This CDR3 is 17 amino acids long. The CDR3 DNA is TGTGCCAGCAGTCCTAATGCGGGGCGGGGGGGCACAGATACGCAGTATTTT. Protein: CASSPNAGRGGTDTQYF.

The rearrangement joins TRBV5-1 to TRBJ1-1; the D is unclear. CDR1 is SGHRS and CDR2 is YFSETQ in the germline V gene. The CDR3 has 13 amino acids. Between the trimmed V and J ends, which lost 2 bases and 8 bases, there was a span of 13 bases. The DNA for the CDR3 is TGCGCCAGCAGCTTTGGCGCGGAGTTAGAAGCTTTCTTT. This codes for CASSFGAELEAFF.

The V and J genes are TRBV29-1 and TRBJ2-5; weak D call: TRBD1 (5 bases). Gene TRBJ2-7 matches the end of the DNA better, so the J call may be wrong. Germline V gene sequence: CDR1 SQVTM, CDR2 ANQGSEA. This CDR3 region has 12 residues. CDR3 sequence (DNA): TGCAGCGTTGTTCAGGGTACTTACGAGCAGTACTTC. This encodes CSVVQGTYEQYF.

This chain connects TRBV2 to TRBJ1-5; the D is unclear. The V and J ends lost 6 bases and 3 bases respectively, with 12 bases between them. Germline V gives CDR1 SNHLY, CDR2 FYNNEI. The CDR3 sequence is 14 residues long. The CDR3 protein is CASRGVLNNQPQHF. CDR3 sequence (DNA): TGTGCCAGCAGGGGAGTCTTAAACAATCAGCCCCAGCATTTT.

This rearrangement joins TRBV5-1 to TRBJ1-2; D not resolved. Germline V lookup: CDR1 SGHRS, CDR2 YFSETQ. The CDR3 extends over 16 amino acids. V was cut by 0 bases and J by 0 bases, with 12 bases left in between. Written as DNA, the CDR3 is TGCGCCAGCAGCTTGGTTGCCACCCCTACTAACTATGGCTACACCTTC. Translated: CASSLVATPTNYGYTF.

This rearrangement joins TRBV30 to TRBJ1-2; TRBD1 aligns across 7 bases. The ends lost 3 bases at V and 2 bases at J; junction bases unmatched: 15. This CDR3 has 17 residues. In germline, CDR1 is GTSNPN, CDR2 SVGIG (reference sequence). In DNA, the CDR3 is TGTGCCTGGAGGGATCGTTTGCCAGGGGGGTTGAACTATGGCTACACCTTC. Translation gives CAWRDRLPGGLNYGYTF.

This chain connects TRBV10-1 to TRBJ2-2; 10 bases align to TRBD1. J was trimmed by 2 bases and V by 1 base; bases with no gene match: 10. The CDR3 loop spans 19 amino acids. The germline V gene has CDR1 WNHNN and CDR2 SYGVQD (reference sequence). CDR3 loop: CASSEFSRDRGYNTGELFF. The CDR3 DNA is TGCGCCAGCAGTGAGTTCTCCCGGGACAGGGGATACAACACCGGGGAGCTGTTTTTT.

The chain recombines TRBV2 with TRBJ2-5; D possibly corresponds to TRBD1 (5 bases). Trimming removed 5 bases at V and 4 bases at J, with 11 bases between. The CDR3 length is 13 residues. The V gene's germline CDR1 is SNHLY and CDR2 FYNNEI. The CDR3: CASSYRIRETQYF. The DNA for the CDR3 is TGTGCCAGCAGTTACAGGATCCGAGAGACCCAGTACTTC.

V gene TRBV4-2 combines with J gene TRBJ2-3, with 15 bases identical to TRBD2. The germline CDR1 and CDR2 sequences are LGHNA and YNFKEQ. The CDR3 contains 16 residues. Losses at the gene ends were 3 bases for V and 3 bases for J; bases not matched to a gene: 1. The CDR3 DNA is TGTGCCAGCAGCCAGGGACTAGCGGGAGGTACAGATACGCAGTATTTT. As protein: CASSQGLAGGTDTQYF.

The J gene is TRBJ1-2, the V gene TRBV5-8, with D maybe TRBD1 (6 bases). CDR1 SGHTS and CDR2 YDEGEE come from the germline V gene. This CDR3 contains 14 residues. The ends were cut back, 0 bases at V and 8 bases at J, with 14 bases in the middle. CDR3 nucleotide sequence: TGTGCCAGCAGCTTGGGACAGGTCATGAGGGGCTACACCTTC. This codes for CASSLGQVMRGYTF.

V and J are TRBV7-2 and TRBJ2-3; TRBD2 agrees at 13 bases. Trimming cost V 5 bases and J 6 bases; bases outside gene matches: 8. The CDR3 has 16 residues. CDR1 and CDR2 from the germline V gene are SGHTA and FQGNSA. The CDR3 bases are TGTGCCAGCAGCATACTAGCGGGAGGGCTCTTTGATACGCAGTATTTT. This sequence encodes CASSILAGGLFDTQYF. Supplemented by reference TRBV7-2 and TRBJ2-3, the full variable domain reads GAGVSQSPSNKVTEKGKDVELRCDPISGHTALYWYRQSLGQGLEFLIYFQGNSAPDKSGLPSDRFSAERTGGSVSTLTIQRTQQEDSAVYLCASSILAGGLFDTQYFGPGTRLTVL.

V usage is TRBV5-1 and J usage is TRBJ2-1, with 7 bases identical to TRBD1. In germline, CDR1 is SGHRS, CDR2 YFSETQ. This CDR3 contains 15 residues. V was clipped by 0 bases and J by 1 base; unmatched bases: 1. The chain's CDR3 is CASSLGGQSYNEQFF. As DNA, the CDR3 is TGCGCCAGCAGCTTGGGGGGACAGTCCTACAATGAGCAGTTCTTC.

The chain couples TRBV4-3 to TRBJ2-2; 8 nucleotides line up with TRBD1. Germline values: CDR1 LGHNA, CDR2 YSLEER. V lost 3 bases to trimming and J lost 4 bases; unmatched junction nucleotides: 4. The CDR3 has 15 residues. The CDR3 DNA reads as TGCGCCAGCAGCCAGGACAGGGCTGTCACCGGGGAGCTGTTTTTT. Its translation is CASSQDRAVTGELFF.

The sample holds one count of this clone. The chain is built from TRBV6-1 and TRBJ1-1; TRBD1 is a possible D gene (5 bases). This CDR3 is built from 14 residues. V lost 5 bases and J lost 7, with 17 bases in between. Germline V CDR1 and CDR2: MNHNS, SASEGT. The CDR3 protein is CASSSGIWGDEAFF. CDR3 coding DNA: TGTGCCAGCAGTTCCGGGATCTGGGGGGATGAAGCTTTCTTT.